This record covers a single T cell receptor (beta chain). The antigen remains unidentified. This sample was taken from a study of cytomegalovirus exposure and HLA in healthy donors. The CDR3 extends over 13 amino acids. The junction had 3 bases not matched to a gene; V was cut back by 1 base and J by 5 bases. Germline V gene data show CDR1 as SGHDT and CDR2 as YYEEEE. Study-wide results and caveats: The authors judged a highly shared variant cluster likely a sequencing artifact. CMV antigen specificity was confirmed in vitro for a few CMV-associated chains. The Asian-associated ancestry cluster reportedly had fewer N-insertions than the roughly 670-donor mean in a later analysis.

PCR amplification relied on 60 Vbeta primers (plus 13 Jbeta primers). The method was immunoSEQ multiplex PCR; TCRdb's version includes in-frame clones alone and lacks a portion of them. Of under 110,000 clones listed, about two thirds are singletons. The rearrangement uses TRBV5-6 and TRBJ2-7, with 7 bases lining up with TRBD1. Sequenced: PBMCs. The TCR was taken from a boy younger than 18 in good health and CMV-seronegative. The CDR3 DNA follows: TGTGCCAGCAGCTTGAGGGACAGTAACGAGCAGTACTTC. This sequence encodes CASSLRDSNEQYF.